This T cell receptor (beta chain) was captured by sequencing in a study of T cell repertoires in cytomegalovirus infection (dated by TCRdb to the late 2010s). Background for the entire study: Donor HLA type was relevant to the analysis, because carriage of CMV infection together with the matching HLA type was indicated by public TCR beta signatures. Broader findings and caveats from the paper: The ex vivo response was dominated by HLA-C-restricted CMV-specific TCR beta clonotypes, which also provided the single most frequent clonotype in two of eight donors. Cumulative frequency of public TCR beta family members discriminated carriers of CMV infection plus the relevant HLA type in this cohort and an independent approximately 340-donor cohort.

Reads for this sample came from an Illumina HiSeq 1500. Through fastp at Q25 and MiXCR, TCRdb rebuilt clones from the public reads, retaining in-frame beta chains. Rows are unified per CDR3 protein, each entry keeping the most common DNA and genes. The sample has about 190,000 distinct CDR3 sequences on record, roughly 30% of them singletons. The ten largest make up roughly 32% of the sample. This clonotype has only a few counts. Its antigen is currently not known. One base away there is no much larger clone; base qualities are not given. Trimming costs V 6 bases and J 10 bases, and their ends lie 11 bases apart. Including cysteine and phenylalanine, the CDR3 has 11 amino acids. Only the CDR3 DNA is retained, 33 bases long and in frame from the first base.

The TCR originated in a human donor in good health (CMV status not recorded). Some clones in this sample may be carry-over from other donors' samples. The rearranged chain carries TRBV12-3 or TRBV12-4 and TRBJ2-3; the D gene is perhaps TRBD1 or TRBD2, each of them matching over 6 bases. The sequencing sample was made of PBMCs. This receptor has the CDR3 CASSPGGSQYF. The nucleotide sequence is given as TGTGCCAGCAGCCCCGGGGGCTCGCAGTATTTT.